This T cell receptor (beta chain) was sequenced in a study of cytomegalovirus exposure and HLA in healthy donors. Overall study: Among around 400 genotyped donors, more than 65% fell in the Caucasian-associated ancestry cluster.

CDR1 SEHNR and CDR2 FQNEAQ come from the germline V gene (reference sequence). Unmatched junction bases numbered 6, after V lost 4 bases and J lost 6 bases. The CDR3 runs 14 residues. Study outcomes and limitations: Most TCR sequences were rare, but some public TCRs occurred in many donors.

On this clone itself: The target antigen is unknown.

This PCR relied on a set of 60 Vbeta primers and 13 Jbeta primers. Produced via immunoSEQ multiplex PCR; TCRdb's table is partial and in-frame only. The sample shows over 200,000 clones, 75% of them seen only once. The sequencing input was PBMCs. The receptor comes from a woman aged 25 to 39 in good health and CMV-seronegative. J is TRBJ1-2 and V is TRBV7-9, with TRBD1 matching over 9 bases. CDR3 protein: CASSSKDRGDGYTF. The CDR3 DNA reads TGTGCCAGCAGCTCAAAGGACAGGGGTGATGGCTACACCTTC.